A selection of T cell receptor beta chains follows, all from one sample in a study of Ad26.COV2.S vaccination and SARS-CoV-2 variants. The assay was immunoSEQ multiplex PCR, and TCRdb's table has in-frame clones only and misses some. This sample yields about half a million clones, of which nearly 90% are seen a single time; 1.7% belongs to the top ten. The sample here was peripheral blood, taken in a trial of Ad26.COV2.S vaccine versus placebo. The receptors originated from a person aged 18 to 65 who received the Ad26.COV2.S COVID-19 vaccine or a placebo. The CDR3 runs from the conserved cysteine through the conserved F or W. The D gene is left open where the match is weak. The size of a clone is reported for some rows only, either as once, few or many, or as a class for expanded clones.

d_gene | j_gene | v_gene | abundance | CDR3nt | CDR3aa
TRBD1 | TRBJ1-2 | TRBV2 | . | TGTGCCAGCAGTGTACAGGGGCCCTATGGCTACACCTTC | CASSVQGPYGYTF
. | TRBJ2-1 | TRBV28 | . | TGTGCCAGCAGTTCCCCCGTTAGGTACAATGAGCAGTTCTTC | CASSSPVRYNEQFF
. | TRBJ2-1 | TRBV28 | . | TGTGCCAGCAGCCAGTCCGGGTATGAGCAGTTCTTC | CASSQSGYEQFF
. | TRBJ1-1 | TRBV2 | . | TGTGCCATCAACAGGGTGGACACTGAAGCTTTCTTT | CAINRVDTEAFF
. | TRBJ1-4 | TRBV2 | . | TGTGCCAGCAGTGAAGGGTATGGAGGAAAACTGTTTTTT | CASSEGYGGKLFF
TRBD1 | TRBJ2-5 | TRBV29-1 | . | TGCAGCGTCGAAACAGGGGGCGGAGAGACCCAGTACTTC | CSVETGGGETQYF
. | TRBJ1-6 | TRBV30 | . | TGTGCCTGGAGTGTACGAGGGGCCGCACAGACTATTAATTCACCCCTCCACTTT | CAWSVRGAAQTINSPLHF
. | TRBJ2-7 | TRBV7-9 | once | TGTGCCAGCAGCTTAGACAGGGTTTACGAGCAGTACTTC | CASSLDRVYEQYF
. | TRBJ1-1 | TRBV6-6 | few | TGTGCCAGCAGGCAACAGGGTACAAACACTGAAGCTTTCTTT | CASRQQGTNTEAFF
. | TRBJ1-5 | TRBV7-9 | . | TGTGCCAGCAGCTTAGGTAATGTGGGGCTAGGGAATCAGCCCCAGCATTTT | CASSLGNVGLGNQPQHF
. | TRBJ1-1 | TRBV7-2 | . | TGTGCCAGCAGCCGCAGACAGGATCTTAACACTGAAGCTTTCTTT | CASSRRQDLNTEAFF
. | TRBJ1-1 | TRBV7-2 | . | TGTGCCAGCAGTTTCTTAGGGGTTGGAACTGAAGCTTTCTTT | CASSFLGVGTEAFF
. | TRBJ1-3 | TRBV16 | . | TGTGCCAGCAGCCAGCTAAAAGGGACGGGAAACACCATATATTTT | CASSQLKGTGNTIYF
. | TRBJ2-6 | TRBV7-8 | . | TGTGCCAGCAGCTTAGTGGTCTCTGGGGCCAACGTCCTGACTTTC | CASSLVVSGANVLTF
. | TRBJ2-5 | TRBV3-1/TRBV3-2 | . | TGTGCCAGCAGCCAAGATGTTCGGACAGTCTGGCACTTC | CASSQDVRTVWHF
. | TRBJ1-4 | TRBV19 | . | TGTGCCAGTAGTATCACATTAGGGGAGGGAGGCGGCCGAAAACTGTTTTTT | CASSITLGEGGGRKLFF
. | TRBJ2-5 | TRBV18 | . | TGTGCCAGCTCACCGGGAGGGGGAGAGACCCAGTACTTC | CASSPGGGETQYF
. | TRBJ1-2 | TRBV14 | . | TGTGCCAGCAGCCAACATGGGGTCGTGGATGGCTACACCTTC | CASSQHGVVDGYTF
. | TRBJ1-1 | TRBV2 | once | TGTGCCAGCAGCGAGGCGGGAGCGTTCATGAACACTGAAGCTTTCTTT | CASSEAGAFMNTEAFF
. | TRBJ2-6 | TRBV7-3 | . | TGTGCCAGCAGCTCCCGGTCCTCCGTCCTGACTTTC | CASSSRSSVLTF
TRBD1 | TRBJ2-7 | TRBV5-6 | . | TGTGCCAGCAGCTTTGGGACAGGGGGTGGTGAGCAGTACTTC | CASSFGTGGGEQYF
TRBD2 | TRBJ2-2 | TRBV27 | once | TGTGCCAGCAGTTCACTAGCGGGAGGGAGGGGGGAGCTGTTTTTT | CASSSLAGGRGELFF
TRBD1 | TRBJ2-3 | TRBV7-8 | once | TGTGCCAGCAGCTCCCCTCGACAGGGGCTAACAGATACGCAGTATTTT | CASSSPRQGLTDTQYF
TRBD2 | TRBJ2-1 | TRBV10-1 | . | TGCGCCAGCAGTGAAAGAGAAGCGGGGGGCCCCTCCTACAATGAGCAGTTCTTC | CASSEREAGGPSYNEQFF
. | TRBJ2-2 | TRBV30 | . | TGTGCCTGGGCTACAACCACCGGGGAGCTGTTTTTT | CAWATTTGELFF